This TCR beta chain was profiled in a study of tumor-infiltrating lymphocytes in primary liver carcinoma. Study overall: The cohort consisted of patients whose primary liver carcinoma was surgically resected. These were node-negative, non-metastatic T1-T3 tumors of about 4 to 11 cm.

RNA was extracted from whole blood without cell sorting, alongside germline DNA. HBV chronically infected the treatment-naive patients. The CDR3 extends over 12 amino acids. Per the germline V gene, CDR1 is MDHEN and CDR2 is SYDVKM. V was shortened by 5 bases and J by 2 bases, with 6 bases between the two germline ends. With around 490 ng total RNA as template and a constant-region primer, TCR beta cDNA was made. Each TCR beta library was derived from three nested multiplex PCR rounds that employed slightly modified ARM-PCR. Two initial PCR rounds of around 10 cycles each paired TRBV1-TRBV30 forward primers with a C-beta reverse primer. MiXCR was run by TCRdb on the multiplex PCR reads, yielding one entry per CDR3 protein. This repertoire shows about 200,000 distinct CDR3 sequences, about 61% found once; its top ten account for around 7.1%.

The chain couples TRBV28 to TRBJ2-5; D remains unclear. The receptor comes from a woman aged 55-69 years with primary liver carcinoma and hepatitis B virus infection. Sequencing used peripheral blood. The CDR3 bases are TGTGCCAGCAGTAAAGGTCAAGAGACCCAGTACTTC. As protein: CASSKGQETQYF. Filled out from reference TRBV28 and TRBJ2-5, the complete variable domain reads DVKVTQSSRYLVKRTGEKVFLECVQDMDHENMFWYRQDPGLGLRLIYFSYDVKMKEKGDIPEGYSVSREKKERFSLILESASTNQTSMYLCASSKGQETQYFGPGTRLLVL.